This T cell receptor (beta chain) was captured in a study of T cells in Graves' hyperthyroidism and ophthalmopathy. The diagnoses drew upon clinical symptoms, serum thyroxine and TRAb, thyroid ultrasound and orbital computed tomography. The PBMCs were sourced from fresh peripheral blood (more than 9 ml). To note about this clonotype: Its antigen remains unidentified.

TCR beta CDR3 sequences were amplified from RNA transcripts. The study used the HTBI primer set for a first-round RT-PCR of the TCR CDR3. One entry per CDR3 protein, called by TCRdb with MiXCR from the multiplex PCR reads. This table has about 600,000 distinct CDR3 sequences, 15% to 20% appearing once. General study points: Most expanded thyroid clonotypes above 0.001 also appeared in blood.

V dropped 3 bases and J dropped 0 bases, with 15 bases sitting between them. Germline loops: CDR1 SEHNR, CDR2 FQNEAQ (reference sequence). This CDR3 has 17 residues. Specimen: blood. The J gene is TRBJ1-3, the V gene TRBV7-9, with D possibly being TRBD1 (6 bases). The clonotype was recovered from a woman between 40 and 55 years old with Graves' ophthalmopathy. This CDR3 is CASSFRPGGLSGNTIYF. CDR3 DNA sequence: TGTGCCAGCAGCTTCAGACCGGGGGGGCTCTCTGGAAACACCATATATTTT.